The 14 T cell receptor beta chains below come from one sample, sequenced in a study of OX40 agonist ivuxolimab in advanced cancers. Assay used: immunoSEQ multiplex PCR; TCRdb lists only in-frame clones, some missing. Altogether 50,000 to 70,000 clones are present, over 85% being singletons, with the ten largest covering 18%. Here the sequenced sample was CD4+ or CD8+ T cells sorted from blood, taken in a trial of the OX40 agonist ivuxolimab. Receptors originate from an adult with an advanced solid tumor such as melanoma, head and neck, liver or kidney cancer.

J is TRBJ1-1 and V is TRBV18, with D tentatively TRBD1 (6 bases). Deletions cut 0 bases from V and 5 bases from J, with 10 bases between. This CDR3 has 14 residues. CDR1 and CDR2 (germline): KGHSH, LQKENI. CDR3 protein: CASSPPGGETEAFF. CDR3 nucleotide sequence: TGTGCCAGCTCACCACCAGGGGGAGAGACTGAAGCTTTCTTT.

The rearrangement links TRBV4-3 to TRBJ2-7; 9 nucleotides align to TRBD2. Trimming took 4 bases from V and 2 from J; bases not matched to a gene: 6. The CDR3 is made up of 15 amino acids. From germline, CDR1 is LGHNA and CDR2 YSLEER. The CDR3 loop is CASSPLAGATYEQYF. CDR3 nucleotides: TGCGCCAGCAGCCCCTTAGCGGGGGCTACCTACGAGCAGTACTTC.

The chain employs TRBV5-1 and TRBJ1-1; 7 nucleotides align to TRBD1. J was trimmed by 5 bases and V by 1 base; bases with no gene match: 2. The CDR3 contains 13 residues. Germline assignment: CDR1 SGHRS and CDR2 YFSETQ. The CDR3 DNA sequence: TGCGCCAGCAGCTTGCGACAGGGAACTGAAGCTTTCTTT. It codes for CASSLRQGTEAFF.

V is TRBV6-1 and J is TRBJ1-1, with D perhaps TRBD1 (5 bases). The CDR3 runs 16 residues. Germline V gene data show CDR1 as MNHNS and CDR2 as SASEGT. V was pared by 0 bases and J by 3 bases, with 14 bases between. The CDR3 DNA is TGTGCCAGCAGTGAAGCGTTAGCAGGGTTGGACACTGAAGCTTTCTTT. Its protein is CASSEALAGLDTEAFF.

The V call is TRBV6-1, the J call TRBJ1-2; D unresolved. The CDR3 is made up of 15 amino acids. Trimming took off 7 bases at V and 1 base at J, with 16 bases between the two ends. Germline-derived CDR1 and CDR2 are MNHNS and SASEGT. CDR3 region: CASKIQTRVNYGYTF. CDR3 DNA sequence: TGTGCCAGCAAAATACAGACCCGGGTTAACTATGGCTACACCTTC.

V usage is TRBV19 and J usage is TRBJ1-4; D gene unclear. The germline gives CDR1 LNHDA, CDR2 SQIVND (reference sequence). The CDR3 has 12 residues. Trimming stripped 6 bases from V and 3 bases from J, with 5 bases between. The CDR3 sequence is CASREPNEKLFF. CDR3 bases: TGTGCCAGTAGGGAACCTAATGAAAAACTGTTTTTT.

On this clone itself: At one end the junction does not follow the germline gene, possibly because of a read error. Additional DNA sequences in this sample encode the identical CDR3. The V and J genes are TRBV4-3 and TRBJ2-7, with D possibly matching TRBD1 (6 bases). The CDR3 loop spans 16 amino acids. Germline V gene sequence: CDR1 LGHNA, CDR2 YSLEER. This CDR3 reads CASSQDSGAWVYEQYF. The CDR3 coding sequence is TGCGCCAGCAGCCAAGACTCAGGGGCGTGGGTCTACGAGCAATACTTC.

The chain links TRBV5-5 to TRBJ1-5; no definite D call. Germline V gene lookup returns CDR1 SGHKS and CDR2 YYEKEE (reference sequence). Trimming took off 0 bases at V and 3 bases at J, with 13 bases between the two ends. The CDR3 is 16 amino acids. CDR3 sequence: CASSLGSRPTNQPQHF. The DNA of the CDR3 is TGTGCCAGCAGCTTGGGCAGTAGGCCCACCAATCAGCCCCAGCATTTT. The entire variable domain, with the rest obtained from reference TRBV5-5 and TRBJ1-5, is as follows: DAGVTQSPTHLIKTRGQQVTLRCSPISGHKSVSWYQQVLGQGPQFIFQYYEKEERGRGNFPDRFSARQFPNYSSELNVNALLLGDSALYLCASSLGSRPTNQPQHFGDGTRLSIL.

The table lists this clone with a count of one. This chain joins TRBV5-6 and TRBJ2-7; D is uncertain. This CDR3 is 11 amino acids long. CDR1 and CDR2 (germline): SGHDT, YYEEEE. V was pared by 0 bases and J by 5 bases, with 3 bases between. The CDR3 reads CASSLGDEQYF. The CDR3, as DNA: TGTGCCAGCAGCTTGGGCGACGAGCAGTACTTC.

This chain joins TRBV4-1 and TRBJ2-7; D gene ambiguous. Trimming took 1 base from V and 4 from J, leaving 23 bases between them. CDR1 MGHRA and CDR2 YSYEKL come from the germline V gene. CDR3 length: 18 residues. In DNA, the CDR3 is TGCGCCAGCAGCCAAGTCTTCAGTGGTCCTGGAATCGGGTACGAGCAGTACTTC. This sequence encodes CASSQVFSGPGIGYEQYF.

In DNA, the CDR3 is TGTGCCAGCAGTTTCAACAGTTATACGCAGTATTTT. Encoded protein: CASSFNSYTQYF. This chain joins TRBV27 and TRBJ2-3; D is unclear. Looked up from germline, CDR1 is MNHEY and CDR2 is SMNVEV (reference sequence). The germline V and J ends were trimmed by 3 bases and 7 bases, with 8 bases remaining between them. CDR3 length equals 12 residues.

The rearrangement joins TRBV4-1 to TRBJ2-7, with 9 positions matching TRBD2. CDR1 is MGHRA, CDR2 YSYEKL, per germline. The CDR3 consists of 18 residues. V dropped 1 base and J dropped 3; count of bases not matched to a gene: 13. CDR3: CASSQVIATSGSRYEQYF. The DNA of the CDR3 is TGCGCCAGCAGCCAAGTAATAGCCACTAGCGGGTCACGCTACGAGCAGTACTTC.

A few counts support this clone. The CDR3 is CAWSVASGSDTQYF. In DNA, the CDR3 is TGTGCCTGGAGTGTGGCTAGCGGGTCGGATACCCAGTACTTC. The V and J genes are TRBV30 and TRBJ2-5; 8 bases match TRBD2. The CDR3 has 14 residues. V lost 0 bases, J lost 8 bases, and 8 bases stayed unmatched. Germline values: CDR1 GTSNPN, CDR2 SVGIG (reference sequence). Variable domain in full (rest from reference TRBV30 and TRBJ2-5): SQTIHQWPATLVQPVGSPLSLECTVEGTSNPNLYWYRQAAGRGLQLLFYSVGIGQISSEVPQNLSASRPQDRQFILSSKKLLLSDSGFYLCAWSVASGSDTQYFGPGTRLLVL.

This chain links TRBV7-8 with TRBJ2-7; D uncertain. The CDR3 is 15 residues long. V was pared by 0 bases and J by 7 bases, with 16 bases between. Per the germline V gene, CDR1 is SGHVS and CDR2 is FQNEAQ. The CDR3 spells CASSLAPSTLREQYF. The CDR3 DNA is TGTGCCAGCAGCTTAGCTCCCAGTACCCTACGAGAGCAGTACTTC.